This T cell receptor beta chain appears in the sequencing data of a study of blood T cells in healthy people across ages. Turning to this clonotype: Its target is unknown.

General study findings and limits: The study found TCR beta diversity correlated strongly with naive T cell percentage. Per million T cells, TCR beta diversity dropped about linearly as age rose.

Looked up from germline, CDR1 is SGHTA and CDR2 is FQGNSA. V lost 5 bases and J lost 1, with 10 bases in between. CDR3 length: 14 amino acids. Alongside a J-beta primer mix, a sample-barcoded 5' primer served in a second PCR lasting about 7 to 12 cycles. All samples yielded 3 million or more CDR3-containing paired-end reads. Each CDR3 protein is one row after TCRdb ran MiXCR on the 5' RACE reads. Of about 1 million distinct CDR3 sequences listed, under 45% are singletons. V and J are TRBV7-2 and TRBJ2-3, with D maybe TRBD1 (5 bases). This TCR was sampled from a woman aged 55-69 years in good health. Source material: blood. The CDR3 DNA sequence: TGTGCCAGCAGCCTAGACAGCCGCACAGATACGCAGTATTTT. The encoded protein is CASSLDSRTDTQYF.